This TCR beta chain was sequenced in a study of T-cell reconstitution after alpha-beta-depleted transplantation in children. Preparation of the TCRbeta library involved a method that used unique molecular identifiers. TCRdb reprocessed the PCR reads via MiXCR and lists one record per CDR3 protein. The sample consists of roughly 350,000 distinct CDR3 sequences, over 9% of them appearing once. In germline, CDR1 is DFQATT, CDR2 SNEGSKA (reference sequence). CDR3 length: 15 residues. Regarding this clonotype: An end of the junction differs from the germline gene, which may be a read error.

The input for sequencing was PBMCs from the stem cell graft donor, taken from the stem cell graft. The rearrangement uses TRBV20-1 and TRBJ2-5, with TRBD2 matching 9 bases. This TCR was recovered from a human donor who donated a stem cell graft to a child with acute lymphoblastic leukemia. Here the CDR3 reads CSASGTSRSPETQYF. CDR3 DNA sequence: TGCAGTGCCTCAGGGACTAGCAGGAGCCCGGAGACCCAGTACTTT.